This record covers a single T cell receptor (beta chain). The antigen is unknown. Other DNA variants within this sample encode the same CDR3. V was shortened by 0 bases and J by 5 bases, with 10 bases between the two germline ends. From germline, CDR1 is SGHVS and CDR2 FNYEAQ. The CDR3 is 14 amino acids. The data are from a study of beta chain features in type 1 diabetes. Study-level findings and limits: All four CD4+ subsets from Type 1 diabetes patients carried moderately but significantly shorter TCRB CDR3s.

What was sequenced were expressed TCRB transcripts, since all of the isolated RNA had been reverse transcribed. This table comes from immunoSEQ multiplex PCR, and its TCRdb copy is limited to in-frame clones, with some not included. The table has about 710,000 clones, roughly 13% seen once. The sequencing input was naive CD4+ T cells from blood. The sequence came from a man between 18 and 29 years old with type 1 diabetes. The rearrangement joins TRBV7-6 to TRBJ1-1, with a weak D call TRBD1 (5 bases). The DNA for the CDR3 is TGTGCCAGCAGCTTAGCGCCCTCAGGGACTGAAGCTTTCTTT. Translated, it gives CASSLAPSGTEAFF. Full variable domain (missing parts from reference TRBV7-6 and TRBJ1-1): GAGVSQSPRYKVTKRGQDVALRCDPISGHVSLYWYRQALGQGPEFLTYFNYEAQQDKSGLPNDRFSAERPEGSISTLTIQRTEQRDSAMYRCASSLAPSGTEAFFGQGTRLTVV.